Reported below is one T cell receptor beta chain. Data came from immunoSEQ multiplex PCR; TCRdb stores just in-frame clones and leaves some out. The table shows 35,000 to 55,000 clones, with 94% occurring only once. This entry comes from a study of human thymus T cells. Sequenced sample: blood. This TCR was recovered from a boy in the first two years of life with a congenital heart defect but otherwise immunologically healthy.

The CDR3 sequence is CASSLNRLAGPLEQFF. CDR3 DNA: TGTGCCAGCAGCTTAAATCGGCTAGCGGGGCCCTTGGAGCAGTTCTTC. The rearrangement joins TRBV7-3 to TRBJ2-1, with TRBD2 identical over 9 bases. The germline V gene has CDR1 SGHTA and CDR2 FQGTGA. The CDR3 is 16 residues long. J gave up 10 bases and V 1 base, and 11 bases lay outside the gene matches.